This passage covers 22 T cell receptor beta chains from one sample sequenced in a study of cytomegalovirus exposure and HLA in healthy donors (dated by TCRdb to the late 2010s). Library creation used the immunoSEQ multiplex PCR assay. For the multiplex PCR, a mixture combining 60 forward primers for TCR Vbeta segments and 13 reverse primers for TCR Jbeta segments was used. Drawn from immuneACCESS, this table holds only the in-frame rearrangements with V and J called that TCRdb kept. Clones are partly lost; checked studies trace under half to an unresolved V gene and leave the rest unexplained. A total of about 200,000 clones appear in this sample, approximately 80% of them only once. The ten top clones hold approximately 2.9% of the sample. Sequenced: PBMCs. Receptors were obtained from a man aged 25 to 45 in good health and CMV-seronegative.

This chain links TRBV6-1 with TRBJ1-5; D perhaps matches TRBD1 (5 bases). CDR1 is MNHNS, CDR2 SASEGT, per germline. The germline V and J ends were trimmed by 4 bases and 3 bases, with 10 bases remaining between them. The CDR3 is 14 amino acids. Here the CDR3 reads CASSGGGNNQPQHF. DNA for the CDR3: TGTGCCAGCAGTGGGGGGGGGAACAATCAGCCCCAGCATTTT.

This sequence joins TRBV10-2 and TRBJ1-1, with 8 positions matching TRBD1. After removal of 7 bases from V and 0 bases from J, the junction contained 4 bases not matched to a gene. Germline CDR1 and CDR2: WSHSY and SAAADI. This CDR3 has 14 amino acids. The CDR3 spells CASKGDRMNTEAFF. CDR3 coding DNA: TGCGCCAGCAAGGGGGACAGGATGAACACTGAAGCTTTCTTT.

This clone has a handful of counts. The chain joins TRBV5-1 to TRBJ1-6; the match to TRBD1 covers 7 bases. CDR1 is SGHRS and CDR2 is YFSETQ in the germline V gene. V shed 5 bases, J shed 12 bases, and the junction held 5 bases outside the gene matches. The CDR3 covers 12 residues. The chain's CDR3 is CASSSSGGPLHF. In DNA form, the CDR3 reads TGCGCCAGCAGTTCTTCAGGGGGACCCCTCCACTTT. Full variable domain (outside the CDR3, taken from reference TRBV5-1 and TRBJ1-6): KAGVTQTPRYLIKTRGQQVTLSCSPISGHRSVSWYQQTPGQGLQFLFEYFSETQRNKGNFPGRFSGRQFSNSRSEMNVSTLELGDSALYLCASSSSGGPLHFGNGTRLTVT.

CDR3 amino acids: CASSPRPGTSSSDTQYF. The CDR3 DNA reads TGCGCCAGCAGCCCGAGGCCGGGAACATCATCCAGCGATACGCAGTATTTT. The chain combines TRBV5-1 with TRBJ2-3; D is possibly TRBD2 (5 bases). V dropped 4 bases and J dropped 6 bases, with 24 bases sitting between them. CDR3 length: 17 amino acids. From germline, CDR1 is SGHRS and CDR2 YFSETQ.

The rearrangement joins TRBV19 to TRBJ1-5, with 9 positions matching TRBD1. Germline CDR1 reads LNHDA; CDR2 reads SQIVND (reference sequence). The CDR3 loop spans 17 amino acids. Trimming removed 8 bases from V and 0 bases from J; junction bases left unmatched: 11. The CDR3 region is CASHTGGRVLSNQPQHF. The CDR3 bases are TGTGCCAGTCACACAGGGGGCAGAGTGCTTAGCAATCAGCCCCAGCATTTT.

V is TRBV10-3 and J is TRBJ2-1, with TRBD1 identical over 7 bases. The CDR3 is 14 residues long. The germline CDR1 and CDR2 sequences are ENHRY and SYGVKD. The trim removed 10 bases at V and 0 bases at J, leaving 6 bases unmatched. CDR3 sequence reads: CATGAGGSYNEQFF. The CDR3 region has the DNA TGTGCCACCGGGGCAGGGGGCTCCTACAATGAGCAGTTCTTC.

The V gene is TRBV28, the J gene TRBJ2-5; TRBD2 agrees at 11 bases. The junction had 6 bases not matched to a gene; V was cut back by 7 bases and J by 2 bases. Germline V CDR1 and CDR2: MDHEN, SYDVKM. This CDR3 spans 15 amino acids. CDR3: CASTPGTSGQETQYF. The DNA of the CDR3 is TGTGCCAGCACTCCCGGGACTAGCGGACAAGAGACCCAGTACTTC. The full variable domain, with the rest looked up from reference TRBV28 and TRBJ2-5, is DVKVTQSSRYLVKRTGEKVFLECVQDMDHENMFWYRQDPGLGLRLIYFSYDVKMKEKGDIPEGYSVSREKKERFSLILESASTNQTSMYLCASTPGTSGQETQYFGPGTRLLVL.

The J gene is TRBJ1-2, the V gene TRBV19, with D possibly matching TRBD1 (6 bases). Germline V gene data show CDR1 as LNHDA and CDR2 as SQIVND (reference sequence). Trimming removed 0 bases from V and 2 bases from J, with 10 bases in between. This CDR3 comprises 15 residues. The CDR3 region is CASSIDQGRNYGYTF. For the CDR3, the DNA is TGTGCCAGTAGTATAGATCAGGGGCGCAACTATGGCTACACCTTC.

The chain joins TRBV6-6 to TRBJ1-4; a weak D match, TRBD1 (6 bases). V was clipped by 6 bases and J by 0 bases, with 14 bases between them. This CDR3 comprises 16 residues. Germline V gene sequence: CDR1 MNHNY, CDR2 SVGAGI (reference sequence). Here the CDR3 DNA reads TGTGCCAGCAGGACCACAGGGATATCAACTAATGAAAAACTGTTTTTT. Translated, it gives CASRTTGISTNEKLFF.

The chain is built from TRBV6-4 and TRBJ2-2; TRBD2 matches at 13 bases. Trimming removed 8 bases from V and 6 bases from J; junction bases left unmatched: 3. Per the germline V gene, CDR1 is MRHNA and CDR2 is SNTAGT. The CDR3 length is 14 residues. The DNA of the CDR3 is TGTGCCAGCCGGACTAGCGGGGGATCCGGGGAGCTGTTTTTT. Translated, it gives CASRTSGGSGELFF.

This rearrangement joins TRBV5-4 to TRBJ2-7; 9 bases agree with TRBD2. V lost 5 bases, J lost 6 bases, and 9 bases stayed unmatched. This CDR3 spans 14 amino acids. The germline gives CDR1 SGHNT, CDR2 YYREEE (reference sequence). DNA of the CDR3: TGTGCCAGCAGTCCCGGGACTAGCTCTCCCGAGCAGTACTTC. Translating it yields CASSPGTSSPEQYF.

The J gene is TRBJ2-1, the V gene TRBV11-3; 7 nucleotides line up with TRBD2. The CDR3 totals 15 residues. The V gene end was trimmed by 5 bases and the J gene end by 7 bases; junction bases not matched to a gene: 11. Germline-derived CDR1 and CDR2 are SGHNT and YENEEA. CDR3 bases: TGTGCCAGCAGCCCCTCGGACGGCGGGGGTAATGAGCAGTTCTTC. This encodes CASSPSDGGGNEQFF.

This CDR3 reads CASSLGLAGGQGGQETQYF. The CDR3 DNA reads as TGTGCCAGCAGTTTAGGGCTAGCGGGGGGCCAAGGGGGCCAAGAGACCCAGTACTTC. The V gene is TRBV28, the J gene TRBJ2-5, with TRBD2 matching over 11 bases. The CDR3 covers 19 residues. Unmatched junction bases numbered 12, after V lost 2 bases and J lost 1 base. Germline V gene sequence: CDR1 MDHEN, CDR2 SYDVKM.

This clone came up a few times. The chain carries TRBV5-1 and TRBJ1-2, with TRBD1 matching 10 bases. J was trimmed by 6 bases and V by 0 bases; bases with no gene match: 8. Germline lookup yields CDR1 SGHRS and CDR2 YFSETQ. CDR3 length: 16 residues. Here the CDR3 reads CASSLGSGTGVHGYTF. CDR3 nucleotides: TGCGCCAGCAGCTTGGGGTCCGGGACAGGGGTACATGGCTACACCTTC.

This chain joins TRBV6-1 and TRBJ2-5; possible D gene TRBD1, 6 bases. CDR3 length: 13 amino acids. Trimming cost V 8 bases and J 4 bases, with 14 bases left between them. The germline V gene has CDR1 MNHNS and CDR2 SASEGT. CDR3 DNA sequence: TGTGCCAGCCGACCAACAGGGCGAGAGACCCAGTACTTC. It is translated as CASRPTGRETQYF.

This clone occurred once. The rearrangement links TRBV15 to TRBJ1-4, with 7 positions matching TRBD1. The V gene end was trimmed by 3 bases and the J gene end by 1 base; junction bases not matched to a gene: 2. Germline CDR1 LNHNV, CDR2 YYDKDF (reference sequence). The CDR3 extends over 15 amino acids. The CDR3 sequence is CATSSDRETNEKLFF. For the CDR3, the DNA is TGTGCCACCAGCAGCGACAGGGAAACTAATGAAAAACTGTTTTTT.

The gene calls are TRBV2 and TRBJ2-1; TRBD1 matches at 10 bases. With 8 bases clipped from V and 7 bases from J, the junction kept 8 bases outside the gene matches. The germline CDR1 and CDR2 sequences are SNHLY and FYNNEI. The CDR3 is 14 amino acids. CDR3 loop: CASGGQGVGNEQFF. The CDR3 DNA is TGTGCCAGCGGTGGACAGGGGGTAGGGAATGAGCAGTTCTTC.

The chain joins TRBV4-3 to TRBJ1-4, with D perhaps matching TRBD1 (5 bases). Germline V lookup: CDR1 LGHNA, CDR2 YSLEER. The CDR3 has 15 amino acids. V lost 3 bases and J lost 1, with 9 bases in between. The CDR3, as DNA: TGCGCCAGCAGCCATGACGGGGGAACTAATGAAAAACTGTTTTTT. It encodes CASSHDGGTNEKLFF.

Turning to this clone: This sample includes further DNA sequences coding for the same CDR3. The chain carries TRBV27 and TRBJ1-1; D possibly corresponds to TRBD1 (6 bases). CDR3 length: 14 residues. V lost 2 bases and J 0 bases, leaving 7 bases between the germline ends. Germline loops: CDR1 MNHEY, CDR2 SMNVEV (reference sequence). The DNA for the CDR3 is TGTGCCAGCAGTTTAGCAGGGGTGAACACTGAAGCTTTCTTT. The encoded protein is CASSLAGVNTEAFF.

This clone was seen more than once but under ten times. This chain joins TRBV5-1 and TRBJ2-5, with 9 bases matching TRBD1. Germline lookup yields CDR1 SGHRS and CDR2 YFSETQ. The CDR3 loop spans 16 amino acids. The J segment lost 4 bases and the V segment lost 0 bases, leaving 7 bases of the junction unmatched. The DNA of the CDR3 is TGCGCCAGCAGCTTGGTGGGGACAGGGATTAGAGAGACCCAGTACTTC. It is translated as CASSLVGTGIRETQYF.

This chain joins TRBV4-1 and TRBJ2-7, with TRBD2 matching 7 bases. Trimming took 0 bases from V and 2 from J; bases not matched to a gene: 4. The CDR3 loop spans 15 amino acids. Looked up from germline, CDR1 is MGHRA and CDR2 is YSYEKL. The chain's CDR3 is CASSQDLGLAYEQYF. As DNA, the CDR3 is TGCGCCAGCAGCCAAGATCTAGGACTAGCCTACGAGCAGTACTTC.

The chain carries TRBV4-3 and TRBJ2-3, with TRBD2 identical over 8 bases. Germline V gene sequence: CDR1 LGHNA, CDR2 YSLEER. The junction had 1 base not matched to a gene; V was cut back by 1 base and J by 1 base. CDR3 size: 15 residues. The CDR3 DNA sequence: TGCGCCAGCAGCCAAGGAGCGGGGGGCACAGATACGCAGTATTTT. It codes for CASSQGAGGTDTQYF.